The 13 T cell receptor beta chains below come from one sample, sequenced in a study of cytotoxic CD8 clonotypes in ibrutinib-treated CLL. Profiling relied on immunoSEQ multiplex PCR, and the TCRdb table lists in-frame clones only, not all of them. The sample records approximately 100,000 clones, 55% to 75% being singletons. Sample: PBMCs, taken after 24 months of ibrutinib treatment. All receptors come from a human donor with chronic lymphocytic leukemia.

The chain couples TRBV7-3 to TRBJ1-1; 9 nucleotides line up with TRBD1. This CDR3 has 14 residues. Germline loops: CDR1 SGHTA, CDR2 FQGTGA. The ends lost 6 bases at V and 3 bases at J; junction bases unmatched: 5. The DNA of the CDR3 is TGTGCCAGCAGGTTAGGGACAGGGCACACTGAAGCTTTCTTT. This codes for CASRLGTGHTEAFF.

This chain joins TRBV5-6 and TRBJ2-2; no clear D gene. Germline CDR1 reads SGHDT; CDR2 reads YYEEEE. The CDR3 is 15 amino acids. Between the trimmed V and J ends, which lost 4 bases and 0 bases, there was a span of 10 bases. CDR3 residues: CASSLLGSNTGELFF. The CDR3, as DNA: TGTGCCAGCAGCCTGCTCGGGTCGAACACCGGGGAGCTGTTTTTT.

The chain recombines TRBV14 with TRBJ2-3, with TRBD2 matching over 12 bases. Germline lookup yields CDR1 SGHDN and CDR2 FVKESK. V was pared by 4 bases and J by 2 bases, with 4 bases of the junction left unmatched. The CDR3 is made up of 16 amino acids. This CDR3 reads CASSLPSGGVTDTQYF. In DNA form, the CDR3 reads TGTGCCAGCAGCCTCCCTAGCGGGGGGGTCACAGATACGCAGTATTTT.

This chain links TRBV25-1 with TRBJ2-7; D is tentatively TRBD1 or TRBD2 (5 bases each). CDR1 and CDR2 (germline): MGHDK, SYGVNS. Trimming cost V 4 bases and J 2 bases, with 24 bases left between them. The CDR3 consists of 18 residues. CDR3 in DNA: TGTGCCAGCAGTGGCCCGTCCCCCATGGGACCACGTCCCTACGAGCAGTACTTC. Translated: CASSGPSPMGPRPYEQYF.

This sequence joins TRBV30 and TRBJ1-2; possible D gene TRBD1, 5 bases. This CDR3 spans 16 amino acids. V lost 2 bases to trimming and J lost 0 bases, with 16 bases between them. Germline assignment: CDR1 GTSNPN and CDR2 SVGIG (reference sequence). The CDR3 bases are TGTGCCTGGAGTCGGGGCGCGAGTACCCCTAACTATGGCTACACCTTC. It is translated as CAWSRGASTPNYGYTF.

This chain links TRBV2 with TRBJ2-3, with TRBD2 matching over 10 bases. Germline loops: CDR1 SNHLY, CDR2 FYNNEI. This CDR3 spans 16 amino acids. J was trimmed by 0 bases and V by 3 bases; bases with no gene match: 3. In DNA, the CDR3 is TGTGCCAGCAGTGAGACTAGCGGGCGAAGCACAGATACGCAGTATTTT. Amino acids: CASSETSGRSTDTQYF.

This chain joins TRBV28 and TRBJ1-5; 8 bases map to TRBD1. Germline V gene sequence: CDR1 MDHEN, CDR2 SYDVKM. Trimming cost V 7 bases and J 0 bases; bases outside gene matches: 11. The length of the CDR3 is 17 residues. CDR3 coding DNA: TGTGCCAGCAACCCCGGGACAGGTCTTTATAGCAATCAGCCCCAGCATTTT. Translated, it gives CASNPGTGLYSNQPQHF. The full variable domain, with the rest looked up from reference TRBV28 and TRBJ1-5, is DVKVTQSSRYLVKRTGEKVFLECVQDMDHENMFWYRQDPGLGLRLIYFSYDVKMKEKGDIPEGYSVSREKKERFSLILESASTNQTSMYLCASNPGTGLYSNQPQHFGDGTRLSIL.

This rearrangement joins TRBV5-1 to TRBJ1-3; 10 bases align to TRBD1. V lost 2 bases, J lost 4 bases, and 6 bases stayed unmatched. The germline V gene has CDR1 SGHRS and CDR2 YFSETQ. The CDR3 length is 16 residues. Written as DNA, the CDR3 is TGCGCCAGCAGCTTAACCGGGACAGGGGTCGGAAACACCATATATTTT. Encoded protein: CASSLTGTGVGNTIYF. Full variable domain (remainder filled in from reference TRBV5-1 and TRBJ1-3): KAGVTQTPRYLIKTRGQQVTLSCSPISGHRSVSWYQQTPGQGLQFLFEYFSETQRNKGNFPGRFSGRQFSNSRSEMNVSTLELGDSALYLCASSLTGTGVGNTIYFGEGSWLTVV.

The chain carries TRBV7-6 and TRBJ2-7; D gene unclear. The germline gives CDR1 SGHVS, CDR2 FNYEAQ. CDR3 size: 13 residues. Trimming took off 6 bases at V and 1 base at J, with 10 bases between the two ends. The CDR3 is CASSYSGSYEQYF. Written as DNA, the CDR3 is TGTGCCAGCAGTTACTCCGGGTCCTACGAGCAGTACTTC.

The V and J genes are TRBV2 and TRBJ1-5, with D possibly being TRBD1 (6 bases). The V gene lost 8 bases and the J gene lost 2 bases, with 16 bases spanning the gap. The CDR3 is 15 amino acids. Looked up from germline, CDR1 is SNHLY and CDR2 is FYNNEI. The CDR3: CASWGGTTGNQPQHF. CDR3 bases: TGTGCCAGCTGGGGGGGCACAACTGGCAATCAGCCCCAGCATTTT.

CDR3 nucleotide sequence: TGTGCCAGCAGCTCCCCCGGACAGGGTCGCACTGAAGCTTTCTTT. Translated, it gives CASSSPGQGRTEAFF. V usage is TRBV5-4 and J usage is TRBJ1-1; 8 bases are a match to TRBD1. The germline V gene encodes CDR1 SGHNT and CDR2 YYREEE (reference sequence). The CDR3 runs 15 residues. Losses at the gene ends were 3 bases for V and 4 bases for J; bases not matched to a gene: 8.

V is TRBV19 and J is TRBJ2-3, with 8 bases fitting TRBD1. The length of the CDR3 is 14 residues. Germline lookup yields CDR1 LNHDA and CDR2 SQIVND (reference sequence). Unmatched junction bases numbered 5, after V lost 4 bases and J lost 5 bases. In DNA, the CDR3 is TGTGCCAGTAGTAGGGGACAGGAGGGAGATACGCAGTATTTT. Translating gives CASSRGQEGDTQYF.

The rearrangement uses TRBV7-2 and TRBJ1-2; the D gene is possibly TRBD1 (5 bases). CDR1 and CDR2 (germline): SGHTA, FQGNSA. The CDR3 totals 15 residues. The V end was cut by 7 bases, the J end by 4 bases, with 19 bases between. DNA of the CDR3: TGTGCCAGCATGATTGGGCCCGCCGGGGGCTATGGCTACACCTTC. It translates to CASMIGPAGGYGYTF. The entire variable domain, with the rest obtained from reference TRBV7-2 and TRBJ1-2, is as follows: GAGVSQSPSNKVTEKGKDVELRCDPISGHTALYWYRQSLGQGLEFLIYFQGNSAPDKSGLPSDRFSAERTGGSVSTLTIQRTQQEDSAVYLCASMIGPAGGYGYTFGSGTRLTVV.